A single sample is the source of the 29 T cell receptor beta chains below, sequenced in a study of OX40 agonist ivuxolimab in advanced cancers. The method was immunoSEQ multiplex PCR; TCRdb's version includes in-frame clones alone and lacks a portion of them. Of tens of thousands of clones in the sample, about 88% were seen once. Source: CD4+ or CD8+ T cells sorted from blood, taken in a trial of the OX40 agonist ivuxolimab. Source of these receptors: an adult with an advanced solid tumor such as melanoma, head and neck, liver or kidney cancer.

The CDR3 sequence: CASSAGQGGFNEQFF. CDR3 nucleotides: TGTGCCAGCAGTGCCGGACAGGGGGGTTTCAATGAGCAGTTCTTC. J is TRBJ2-1 and V is TRBV2, with 10 positions matching TRBD1. J lost 6 bases, V lost 4 bases, and 6 bases had no gene match. This CDR3 has 15 residues. The germline V gene encodes CDR1 SNHLY and CDR2 FYNNEI.

The chain uses TRBV11-2 and TRBJ1-1; D gene unclear. The V end lost 5 bases, the J end lost 1 base, and 14 bases lay between the germline ends. The V gene's germline CDR1 is SGHAT and CDR2 FQNNGV. The CDR3 loop spans 15 amino acids. Here the CDR3 DNA reads TGTGCCAGCAGCCCACGGTCGGCGGGGAACACTGAAGCTTTCTTT. As protein: CASSPRSAGNTEAFF.

The rearrangement links TRBV7-9 to TRBJ2-1; 11 bases align to TRBD1. There are 15 residues in the CDR3. CDR1 and CDR2 (germline): SEHNR, FQNEAQ (reference sequence). J was trimmed by 14 bases and V by 5 bases; bases with no gene match: 14. CDR3 bases: TGTGCCAGCAGCCCCCTAAACGTACCGGGACAGGGGGAGTTCTTC. It yields the protein CASSPLNVPGQGEFF. Drawing the rest from reference TRBV7-9 and TRBJ2-1, the complete variable domain is DTGVSQNPRHKITKRGQNVTFRCDPISEHNRLYWYRQTLGQGPEFLTYFQNEAQLEKSRLLSDRFSAERPKGSFSTLEIQRTEQGDSAMYLCASSPLNVPGQGEFFGPGTRLTVL.

The chain has TRBV28 and TRBJ2-3; TRBD1 matches 8 bases. Germline V lookup: CDR1 MDHEN, CDR2 SYDVKM. The J segment lost 3 bases and the V segment lost 4 bases, leaving 15 bases of the junction unmatched. The CDR3 totals 18 residues. The CDR3 reads CASSSPGQVYYRTDTQYF. In DNA, the CDR3 is TGTGCCAGCAGTTCCCCGGGACAGGTCTACTATAGGACAGATACGCAGTATTTT.

This clone was observed a handful of times. The chain has TRBV6-1 and TRBJ2-2, with 10 bases that match TRBD1. The ends lost 10 bases at V and 6 bases at J; junction bases unmatched: 11. The CDR3 extends over 15 amino acids. CDR1 is MNHNS, CDR2 SASEGT, per germline. The CDR3 sequence: CAITWDRGSPGELFF. CDR3 sequence (DNA): TGTGCCATCACTTGGGACAGGGGTTCTCCCGGGGAGCTGTTTTTT.

This chain uses TRBV19 with TRBJ1-1; a weak D match, TRBD1 (5 bases). The CDR3 spans 13 residues. From germline, CDR1 is LNHDA and CDR2 SQIVND (reference sequence). Trimming pared 3 bases from V and 3 bases from J, leaving 8 bases between. In DNA form, the CDR3 reads TGTGCCAGTAGTATTAACAGGTACACTGAAGCTTTCTTT. Translating gives CASSINRYTEAFF.

The rearrangement links TRBV28 to TRBJ1-3, with 9 bases matching TRBD1. The CDR3 spans 16 residues. The germline V gene has CDR1 MDHEN and CDR2 SYDVKM. Germline trimming cut 7 bases from V and 4 bases from J; bases unmatched to any gene: 11. The CDR3 spells CASTPHTGGAGNTIYF. CDR3 coding DNA: TGTGCCAGCACCCCACATACAGGGGGCGCCGGAAACACCATATATTTT.

V and J are TRBV5-1 and TRBJ2-5; D unresolved. V lost 0 bases to trimming and J lost 6 bases, with 12 bases between them. Germline CDR1 SGHRS, CDR2 YFSETQ. CDR3 length: 14 amino acids. The CDR3 loop reads CASSLDTIRKTQYF. CDR3 nucleotides: TGCGCCAGCAGCTTGGACACGATCAGAAAGACCCAGTACTTC.

The gene calls are TRBV10-1 and TRBJ1-1; D not certain. Germline V gives CDR1 WNHNN, CDR2 SYGVQD (reference sequence). The CDR3 extends over 14 amino acids. The V gene lost 2 bases and the J gene lost 0 bases, with 7 bases spanning the gap. The CDR3 region has the DNA TGCGCCAGCAGTGAGGGCGGGTTGAACACTGAAGCTTTCTTT. Translating gives CASSEGGLNTEAFF.

This chain joins TRBV11-2 and TRBJ2-7; D is uncertain. The CDR3 length is 13 residues. V was pared by 1 base and J by 3 bases, with 7 bases between. Germline CDR1 SGHAT, CDR2 FQNNGV. CDR3 region: CASSLVWSYEQYF. CDR3 in DNA: TGTGCCAGCAGCTTAGTATGGAGCTACGAGCAGTACTTC.

This clone was detected once. V is TRBV28 and J is TRBJ2-3; 8 bases match TRBD2. The germline CDR1 and CDR2 sequences are MDHEN and SYDVKM. This CDR3 contains 17 residues. J gave up 6 bases and V 6 bases, and 17 bases lay outside the gene matches. The CDR3 loop is CASSPPFTPREGDTQYF. The CDR3 DNA reads as TGTGCCAGCAGCCCGCCATTCACCCCCCGGGAGGGGGATACGCAGTATTTT.

The rearrangement links TRBV7-6 to TRBJ1-1; a weak D match, TRBD1 (6 bases). The CDR3 length is 16 residues. V lost 0 bases to trimming and J lost 1 base, with 12 bases between them. The V gene's germline CDR1 is SGHVS and CDR2 FNYEAQ. CDR3 loop: CASSLATGMGNTEAFF. The CDR3 nucleotides read TGTGCCAGCAGCTTAGCCACAGGGATGGGGAACACTGAAGCTTTCTTT.

This rearrangement joins TRBV7-9 to TRBJ1-1; 7 bases fit TRBD1. The CDR3 contains 13 residues. The V gene's germline CDR1 is SEHNR and CDR2 FQNEAQ (reference sequence). V shed 2 bases, J shed 4 bases, and the junction held 1 base outside the gene matches. This chain's CDR3 is CASSLSGGTEAFF. The CDR3 DNA reads TGTGCCAGCAGCTTATCAGGGGGCACTGAAGCTTTCTTT.

The chain is built from TRBV4-1 and TRBJ2-1, with D tentatively TRBD2 (6 bases). V lost 4 bases to trimming and J lost 2 bases, with 12 bases between them. In germline, CDR1 is MGHRA, CDR2 YSYEKL. CDR3 length: 15 residues. The CDR3 sequence: CASSLRLDAYNEQFF. CDR3 coding DNA: TGCGCCAGCAGCCTCAGACTAGACGCCTACAATGAGCAGTTCTTC.

The J gene is TRBJ2-7, the V gene TRBV5-1; D remains ambiguous. Germline CDR1 SGHRS, CDR2 YFSETQ. Trimming removed 2 bases at V and 6 bases at J, with 12 bases between. This CDR3 contains 13 residues. In DNA, the CDR3 is TGCGCCAGCAGCTTAAGGGTAGAGCGCGAGCAGTACTTC. This codes for CASSLRVEREQYF.

This rearrangement joins TRBV28 to TRBJ2-1, with D perhaps matching TRBD1 (6 bases). CDR1 and CDR2 (germline): MDHEN, SYDVKM. CDR3 length: 14 residues. Trimming pared 1 base from V and 9 bases from J, leaving 13 bases between. The CDR3 sequence is CASSLLGGATEQFF. Here the CDR3 DNA reads TGTGCCAGCAGTTTATTAGGGGGAGCAACTGAGCAGTTCTTC. Combining the CDR3 with reference TRBV28 and TRBJ2-1 gives the whole variable domain DVKVTQSSRYLVKRTGEKVFLECVQDMDHENMFWYRQDPGLGLRLIYFSYDVKMKEKGDIPEGYSVSREKKERFSLILESASTNQTSMYLCASSLLGGATEQFFGPGTRLTVL.

This clone was found once. The chain has TRBV2 and TRBJ2-7; D is undetermined. Germline-derived CDR1 and CDR2 are SNHLY and FYNNEI. V lost 1 base to trimming and J lost 3 bases, with 13 bases between them. CDR3 size: 15 residues. The CDR3 coding sequence is TGTGCCAGCAGTGAAGGACTCATCCTAGGCTACGAGCAGTACTTC. It yields the protein CASSEGLILGYEQYF.

In this sample, this clone turned up a few times. The sample holds other DNA sequences that translate to the same CDR3. The chain joins TRBV5-1 to TRBJ1-1; unclear D gene. CDR1 and CDR2 (germline): SGHRS, YFSETQ. Trimming pared 0 bases from V and 4 bases from J, leaving 7 bases between. The CDR3 spans 13 residues. The CDR3, as DNA: TGCGCCAGCAGCTTGGAATTAGGCACTGAAGCTTTCTTT. Translating it yields CASSLELGTEAFF.

V and J are TRBV27 and TRBJ2-5, with D possibly TRBD1 on 5 matching bases. The J call may not be correct, given that the DNA end is closer to TRBJ2-7. The CDR3 length is 12 residues. Germline loops: CDR1 MNHEY, CDR2 SMNVEV (reference sequence). The DNA of the CDR3 is TGTGCCAGCAGGCAGGGTTTACACGAGCAGTACTTC. This sequence encodes CASRQGLHEQYF.

The chain has TRBV19 and TRBJ2-7, with D possibly being TRBD2 (6 bases). The length of the CDR3 is 14 residues. Trimming removed 1 base from V and 0 bases from J, with 7 bases in between. Germline loops: CDR1 LNHDA, CDR2 SQIVND (reference sequence). CDR3 protein: CASSIAGASYEQYF. In nucleotides, the CDR3 is TGTGCCAGTAGTATAGCGGGAGCCTCCTACGAGCAGTACTTC.

The rearrangement links TRBV29-1 to TRBJ2-3; D is unresolved. The CDR3 has 12 amino acids. Germline assignment: CDR1 SQVTM and CDR2 ANQGSEA. V dropped 4 bases and J dropped 4 bases, with 9 bases sitting between them. The CDR3 protein is CSVAPRADTQYF. CDR3 DNA sequence: TGCAGCGTTGCCCCTCGAGCAGATACGCAGTATTTT.

The chain recombines TRBV11-2 with TRBJ2-3; D perhaps matches TRBD2 (6 bases). V gave up 0 bases and J gave up 6 bases, with 16 bases separating them. CDR3 length equals 16 residues. Germline CDR1 reads SGHAT; CDR2 reads FQNNGV. CDR3 protein: CASSLELAANTDTQYF. As DNA, the CDR3 is TGTGCCAGCAGCTTAGAATTAGCGGCGAACACGGATACGCAGTATTTT. The full variable domain, completed using reference TRBV11-2 and TRBJ2-3, is EAGVAQSPRYKIIEKRQSVAFWCNPISGHATLYWYQQILGQGPKLLIQFQNNGVVDDSQLPKDRFSAERLKGVDSTLKIQPAKLEDSAVYLCASSLELAANTDTQYFGPGTRLTVL.

The chain joins TRBV6-6 to TRBJ2-7, with D possibly being TRBD2 (5 bases). Germline V lookup: CDR1 MNHNY, CDR2 SVGAGI (reference sequence). V gave up 5 bases and J gave up 0 bases, with 14 bases separating them. This CDR3 spans 15 amino acids. The CDR3 DNA follows: TGTGCCAGCAGTAACCGAGGACTTAGCTCCTACGAGCAGTACTTC. It encodes CASSNRGLSSYEQYF.

The J gene is TRBJ2-7, the V gene TRBV18; TRBD1 agrees at 8 bases. V gave up 6 bases and J gave up 3 bases; unmatched junction bases: 10. CDR3 length: 15 residues. The germline CDR1 and CDR2 sequences are KGHSH and LQKENI. CDR3 sequence reads: CASSSMDRAYYEQYF. The CDR3 nucleotides read TGTGCCAGCTCCTCCATGGACAGGGCGTACTACGAGCAGTACTTC.

The chain carries TRBV19 and TRBJ2-4; D is perhaps TRBD1 (6 bases). There are 13 residues in the CDR3. V was trimmed by 7 bases and J by 7 bases, leaving 14 bases between them. Germline CDR1 reads LNHDA; CDR2 reads SQIVND (reference sequence). CDR3 bases: TGTGCCAGTATCGGAGACAGGACGAACATTCAGTACTTC. Its translation: CASIGDRTNIQYF.

The genes are TRBV18 and TRBJ2-1, with a possible D match to TRBD2 (5 bases). CDR3 length equals 16 residues. Trimming left V 2 bases short and J 4 bases short, with 15 bases between. The V gene's germline CDR1 is KGHSH and CDR2 LQKENI. Here the CDR3 DNA reads TGTGCCAGCTCACCAGGTATGAGCGGCAGTTACAATGAGCAGTTCTTC. Amino acid sequence: CASSPGMSGSYNEQFF.

This clone has more than one count but fewer than ten. The chain carries TRBV9 and TRBJ2-2; unclear D gene. Germline CDR1 and CDR2: SGDLS and YYNGEE. V was shortened by 0 bases and J by 6 bases, with 0 bases between the two germline ends. The CDR3 runs to 11 residues. CDR3 loop: CASSVAGELFF. CDR3 nucleotide sequence: TGTGCCAGCAGCGTAGCCGGGGAGCTGTTTTTT.

The chain carries TRBV6-5 and TRBJ1-4, with a weak D call TRBD1 (5 bases). This CDR3 has 13 amino acids. Germline assignment: CDR1 MNHEY and CDR2 SVGAGI. Trimming removed 2 bases from V and 6 bases from J, with 7 bases in between. The DNA of the CDR3 is TGTGCCAGCAGTTACAAGGGGTATGAAAAACTGTTTTTT. Translating gives CASSYKGYEKLFF.

This clone was seen just once. The chain joins TRBV4-2 to TRBJ2-2; D remains ambiguous. The ends were cut back, 3 bases at V and 3 bases at J, with 11 bases in the middle. The CDR3 covers 15 residues. Germline assignment: CDR1 LGHNA and CDR2 YNFKEQ. The CDR3 DNA follows: TGTGCCAGCAGCCAGTCACACAGCGACACCGGGGAGCTGTTTTTT. This sequence encodes CASSQSHSDTGELFF.